The T cell receptor (beta chain) described here comes from a study of siplizumab effects on memory and regulatory T cells. CDR1 is SQVTM, CDR2 ANQGSEA, per germline. The CDR3 has 17 residues. After removal of 6 bases from V and 2 bases from J, the junction contained 10 bases not matched to a gene. Each sample contributed approximately 96,000 TCR templates to the assay. Repertoires were generated with immunoSEQ multiplex PCR, while TCRdb's copy carries only in-frame clones and drops some. This sample carries tens of thousands of clones, about 93% of them seen once, and the ten largest clones take roughly 18%.

The V and J genes are TRBV29-1 and TRBJ2-5; 15 nucleotides align to TRBD2. Sequencing was carried out using CD8+ T cells sorted from blood. The TCR was taken from a human donor in good health. CDR3 nucleotide sequence: TGCAGCGTGAACGGACTAGCGGGAGGGGCCTTTCAAGAGACCCAGTACTTC. Translated: CSVNGLAGGAFQETQYF.